Listed below are T cell receptor beta chains from one sample, sequenced in a study of T cell repertoires in cytomegalovirus infection. TCRdb passed the reads through MiXCR, listing each CDR3 protein once. The sample lists 200,000 to 250,000 distinct CDR3 sequences, about 12% occurring once. Sequencing was done on a sample of PBMCs. The receptors originated from a human donor in good health (CMV status not recorded). Some clones in this sample may be carry-over from other donors' samples. Both conserved end residues are part of each CDR3. D genes are given only for firm matches. Only some rows state a clone size, as once, few, many or a class for expanded clones.

d_call: -; clone_size: many; v_call: TRBV5-1; j_call: TRBJ1-1; cdr3_aa: CASSLVLQGNTEAFF; cdr3_nt: TGCGCCAGCAGCTTGGTCCTACAGGGGAACACTGAAGCTTTCTTT
d_call: TRBD1; clone_size: -; v_call: TRBV10-3; j_call: TRBJ1-6; cdr3_aa: CAISETTGVSPLHF; cdr3_nt: TGTGCCATCAGTGAGACCACAGGGGTTTCACCCCTCCACTTT
d_call: -; clone_size: few; v_call: TRBV28; j_call: TRBJ2-7; cdr3_aa: CASSVGQPTLDEQYF; cdr3_nt: TGTGCCAGCAGTGTCGGACAGCCTACCCTTGACGAGCAGTACTTC
d_call: TRBD1; clone_size: -; v_call: TRBV6-2/TRBV6-3; j_call: TRBJ2-1; cdr3_aa: CASRSAGGTEWGVNEQFF; cdr3_nt: TGTGCCAGCAGGTCGGCAGGGGGCACGGAGTGGGGAGTCAATGAGCAGTTCTTC
d_call: TRBD2; clone_size: many; v_call: TRBV7-2; j_call: TRBJ2-7; cdr3_aa: CASSLGGGTVLEQYF; cdr3_nt: TGTGCCAGCAGCTTAGGGGGGGGGACGGTGCTCGAGCAGTACTTC
d_call: TRBD2; clone_size: -; v_call: TRBV20-1; j_call: TRBJ2-1; cdr3_aa: CSAPRAGGPYNEQFF; cdr3_nt: TGCAGTGCTCCTCGAGCGGGAGGGCCTTACAATGAGCAGTTCTTC
d_call: -; clone_size: -; v_call: TRBV6-2/TRBV6-3; j_call: TRBJ2-3; cdr3_aa: CASRSTGYGTQYF; cdr3_nt: TGTGCCAGCAGAAGTACTGGCTACGGTACGCAGTATTTT
d_call: -; clone_size: few; v_call: TRBV24-1; j_call: TRBJ2-3; cdr3_aa: CATWRRTDTQYF; cdr3_nt: TGTGCCACCTGGCGTCGGACAGATACGCAGTATTTT
d_call: TRBD2; clone_size: many; v_call: TRBV7-2; j_call: TRBJ2-3; cdr3_aa: CASSLQAGGADTQYF; cdr3_nt: TGTGCCAGCAGCCTACAAGCGGGGGGGGCAGATACGCAGTATTTT
d_call: -; clone_size: many; v_call: TRBV7-2; j_call: TRBJ1-5; cdr3_aa: CASSLRSRGGNQPQHF; cdr3_nt: TGTGCCAGCAGCTTACGAAGTAGGGGCGGCAATCAGCCCCAGCATTTT
d_call: -; clone_size: many; v_call: TRBV5-5; j_call: TRBJ1-1; cdr3_aa: CASSLHVSNTEAFF; cdr3_nt: TGTGCCAGCAGCCTTCACGTTTCGAACACTGAAGCTTTCTTT
d_call: TRBD2; clone_size: -; v_call: TRBV20-1; j_call: TRBJ2-7; cdr3_aa: CSASGLAGVDNEQYF; cdr3_nt: TGCAGTGCTAGCGGACTAGCGGGAGTAGATAACGAGCAGTACTTC
d_call: TRBD1; clone_size: many; v_call: TRBV7-2; j_call: TRBJ2-7; cdr3_aa: CASSFDRASYEQYF; cdr3_nt: TGTGCCAGCAGCTTCGACAGGGCCTCCTACGAGCAGTACTTC
d_call: TRBD1; clone_size: many; v_call: TRBV7-2; j_call: TRBJ2-1; cdr3_aa: CASSRQTGQGPYNEQFF; cdr3_nt: TGTGCCAGCAGCCGACAGACCGGACAGGGGCCGTACAATGAGCAGTTCTTC
d_call: -; clone_size: many; v_call: TRBV19; j_call: TRBJ1-5; cdr3_aa: CASSRAGANNQPQHF; cdr3_nt: TGTGCCAGTAGTAGGGCAGGGGCGAACAATCAGCCCCAGCATTTT
d_call: TRBD1; clone_size: many; v_call: TRBV7-3; j_call: TRBJ2-5; cdr3_aa: CASSLQGQHQETQYF; cdr3_nt: TGTGCCAGCAGCTTACAGGGACAGCATCAAGAGACCCAGTACTTC
d_call: TRBD1; clone_size: -; v_call: TRBV6-6; j_call: TRBJ2-7; cdr3_aa: CASSPRTGAQQYF; cdr3_nt: TGTGCCAGCAGTCCGCGGACAGGGGCACAGCAGTACTTC
d_call: -; clone_size: many; v_call: TRBV7-2; j_call: TRBJ2-7; cdr3_aa: CASSLWGPYEQYF; cdr3_nt: TGTGCCAGCAGCTTGTGGGGTCCCTACGAGCAGTACTTC
d_call: TRBD1; clone_size: -; v_call: TRBV29-1; j_call: TRBJ2-2; cdr3_aa: CSVGGAGGESAAGELFF; cdr3_nt: TGCAGCGTTGGGGGGGCAGGGGGCGAATCTGCGGCCGGGGAGCTGTTTTTT
d_call: -; clone_size: many; v_call: TRBV7-2; j_call: TRBJ1-3; cdr3_aa: CASSLNQVITGNTIYF; cdr3_nt: TGTGCCAGCAGCTTAAACCAGGTCATCACCGGAAACACCATATATTTT
d_call: TRBD1; clone_size: many; v_call: TRBV12-3/TRBV12-4; j_call: TRBJ1-2; cdr3_aa: CASRYSGGANYGYTF; cdr3_nt: TGTGCCAGCAGATACTCAGGGGGCGCAAACTATGGCTACACCTTC
d_call: -; clone_size: few; v_call: TRBV20-1; j_call: TRBJ2-5; cdr3_aa: CSASFRGAETQYF; cdr3_nt: TGCAGTGCTAGTTTCAGGGGTGCGGAGACCCAGTACTTC
d_call: -; clone_size: few; v_call: TRBV29-1; j_call: TRBJ2-5; cdr3_aa: CSAGHNQETQYF; cdr3_nt: TGCAGCGCAGGACATAACCAAGAGACCCAGTACTTC
d_call: TRBD1; clone_size: once; v_call: TRBV6-2/TRBV6-3; j_call: TRBJ2-7; cdr3_aa: CASSYDRGPKGYEQYF; cdr3_nt: TGTGCCAGCAGTTACGACAGGGGGCCCAAGGGCTACGAGCAGTACTTC
d_call: TRBD1; clone_size: many; v_call: TRBV7-2; j_call: TRBJ1-1; cdr3_aa: CASSLDRQGDTEAFF; cdr3_nt: TGTGCCAGCAGCTTAGATCGCCAGGGGGACACTGAAGCTTTCTTT
d_call: TRBD1; clone_size: many; v_call: TRBV7-8; j_call: TRBJ1-1; cdr3_aa: CASSSLGQPLNTEAFF; cdr3_nt: TGTGCCAGCAGCTCCCTGGGACAGCCGCTGAACACTGAAGCTTTCTTT
d_call: -; clone_size: many; v_call: TRBV7-2; j_call: TRBJ2-3; cdr3_aa: CASSAGTPSTDTQYF; cdr3_nt: TGTGCCAGCAGCGCCGGGACGCCTAGCACAGATACGCAGTATTTT
d_call: TRBD1; clone_size: -; v_call: TRBV7-6; j_call: TRBJ2-3; cdr3_aa: CASSAGTGSTDTQYF; cdr3_nt: TGTGCCAGCAGTGCCGGGACAGGGAGCACAGATACGCAGTATTTT
d_call: -; clone_size: many; v_call: TRBV19; j_call: TRBJ2-3; cdr3_aa: CASSTHHSTDTQYF; cdr3_nt: TGTGCCAGTAGTACCCACCACAGCACAGATACGCAGTATTTT
d_call: -; clone_size: -; v_call: TRBV27; j_call: TRBJ2-4; cdr3_aa: CASSHNGSIQYF; cdr3_nt: TGTGCCAGCAGCCATAATGGAAGCATTCAGTACTTC
d_call: -; clone_size: few; v_call: TRBV20-1; j_call: TRBJ2-4; cdr3_aa: CSARDMRVSAKNIQYF; cdr3_nt: TGCAGTGCTAGAGATATGAGGGTATCTGCCAAAAACATTCAGTACTTC
d_call: -; clone_size: many; v_call: TRBV7-2; j_call: TRBJ2-7; cdr3_aa: CASSPSWAFNGEQYF; cdr3_nt: TGTGCCAGCAGCCCTAGTTGGGCCTTCAACGGCGAGCAGTACTTC
d_call: -; clone_size: few; v_call: TRBV6-2/TRBV6-3; j_call: TRBJ1-5; cdr3_aa: CATEDGNQPQHF; cdr3_nt: TGTGCCACCGAAGACGGCAATCAGCCCCAGCATTTT
d_call: TRBD1; clone_size: few; v_call: TRBV19; j_call: TRBJ1-2; cdr3_aa: CASSITATGPNYGYTF; cdr3_nt: TGTGCCAGTAGTATTACTGCGACAGGGCCTAACTATGGCTACACCTTC
d_call: -; clone_size: -; v_call: TRBV28; j_call: TRBJ1-4; cdr3_aa: CASSEGGPNEKLFF; cdr3_nt: TGTGCCAGCAGTGAGGGGGGGCCTAATGAAAAACTGTTTTTT
d_call: -; clone_size: many; v_call: TRBV4-3; j_call: TRBJ1-1; cdr3_aa: CASSQSHSRDAFF; cdr3_nt: TGCGCCAGCAGCCAATCCCACTCACGGGACGCTTTCTTT
d_call: TRBD1; clone_size: many; v_call: TRBV6-2/TRBV6-3; j_call: TRBJ1-1; cdr3_aa: CASSYDADRGPTEAFF; cdr3_nt: TGTGCCAGCAGTTACGACGCCGACAGGGGGCCCACTGAAGCTTTCTTT
d_call: -; clone_size: many; v_call: TRBV7-2; j_call: TRBJ2-3; cdr3_aa: CASSTGEATRGKQYF; cdr3_nt: TGTGCCAGCTCAACAGGGGAGGCGACCAGGGGGAAGCAGTATTTT
d_call: TRBD1; clone_size: -; v_call: TRBV2; j_call: TRBJ1-4; cdr3_aa: CALSTGSNEKLFF; cdr3_nt: TGTGCCCTCTCGACAGGGTCTAATGAAAAACTGTTTTTT
d_call: -; clone_size: -; v_call: TRBV20-1; j_call: TRBJ2-5; cdr3_aa: CSAGDSSLLGAETQYF; cdr3_nt: TGCAGTGCTGGGGACTCAAGCTTACTGGGTGCCGAGACCCAGTACTTC
d_call: TRBD1; clone_size: many; v_call: TRBV7-8; j_call: TRBJ1-1; cdr3_aa: CASSRGQGASGNTEAFF; cdr3_nt: TGTGCCAGCAGCCGGGGACAGGGGGCCTCGGGGAACACTGAAGCTTTCTTT
d_call: -; clone_size: -; v_call: TRBV11-2; j_call: TRBJ2-7; cdr3_aa: CASSLERTYYEQYF; cdr3_nt: TGTGCCAGCAGCTTAGAAAGAACCTACTACGAGCAGTACTTC
d_call: -; clone_size: -; v_call: TRBV6-1; j_call: TRBJ2-7; cdr3_aa: CASSYSGGFEQYF; cdr3_nt: TGTGCCAGCAGTTATTCCGGAGGCTTCGAGCAGTACTTC